Following are 14 T cell receptor beta chains from one sample sequenced in a study of T cell responses to AZD1222 COVID-19 vaccine. Sequencing used immunoSEQ multiplex PCR; TCRdb keeps in-frame clones, though not all of them. The sample includes about 110,000 clones, about four fifths of them seen just once. The input for sequencing was peripheral blood, taken on day 0 of AZD1222 vaccination. The receptors derive from an adult in good health.

The chain has TRBV28 and TRBJ1-4, with TRBD1 identical over 10 bases. The CDR3 consists of 13 residues. Trimming took 6 bases from V and 7 from J; bases not matched to a gene: 2. Germline V CDR1 and CDR2: MDHEN, SYDVKM. This CDR3 reads CASSRDRGEKLFF. The CDR3 DNA reads TGTGCCAGCAGCCGGGACAGGGGTGAAAAACTGTTTTTT.

V gene TRBV10-1 combines with J gene TRBJ2-1; TRBD2 agrees at 8 bases. The germline gives CDR1 WNHNN, CDR2 SYGVQD (reference sequence). V lost 1 base, J lost 14 bases, and 10 bases stayed unmatched. The CDR3 has 14 residues. The CDR3: CASSEYRQREREFF. CDR3 bases: TGCGCCAGCAGTGAGTACCGACAGCGGGAGAGGGAGTTCTTC.

The chain employs TRBV12-3 or TRBV12-4 and TRBJ2-7; TRBD1 matches 9 bases. The CDR3 totals 13 residues. J gave up 4 bases and V 6 bases, and 4 bases lay outside the gene matches. The CDR3 coding sequence is TGTGCCAGCAGCCCAGGACAGGGGTACGAGCAGTACTTC. Protein: CASSPGQGYEQYF.

The CDR3 nucleotides read TGCAGTGCTAGTCCACAGGGGGCGGCGGCTACTAGCAATCAGCCCCAGCATTTT. Translation gives CSASPQGAAATSNQPQHF. The genes are TRBV20-1 and TRBJ1-5; TRBD1 matches at 9 bases. The CDR3 has 18 residues. CDR1 and CDR2 from the germline V gene are DFQATT and SNEGSKA (reference sequence). The junction had 12 bases not matched to a gene; V was cut back by 3 bases and J by 0 bases.

The rearrangement links TRBV2 to TRBJ2-3, with 14 bases lining up with TRBD2. This CDR3 is built from 15 residues. The V and J ends lost 5 bases and 10 bases, in that order; junction bases with no gene match: 8. Per the germline V gene, CDR1 is SNHLY and CDR2 is FYNNEI. The chain's CDR3 is CASSRLAGGPSPQYF. In DNA, the CDR3 is TGTGCCAGCAGTCGACTAGCGGGAGGGCCTAGTCCGCAGTATTTT.

The gene calls are TRBV24-1 and TRBJ2-4, with 9 bases that match TRBD1. CDR1 and CDR2 from the germline V gene are KGHDR and SFDVKD. The CDR3 contains 17 residues. The V and J ends lost 9 bases and 1 base, in that order; junction bases with no gene match: 12. CDR3 sequence (DNA): TGTGCCACCGGGGGGGACAGGGTTTTAGGGGCCAAAAACATTCAGTACTTC. Protein sequence: CATGGDRVLGAKNIQYF.

The chain combines TRBV20-1 with TRBJ1-2; possibly TRBD1 for D (5 bases). V lost 3 bases to trimming and J lost 7 bases, with 9 bases between them. The CDR3 is made up of 11 amino acids. The germline CDR1 and CDR2 sequences are DFQATT and SNEGSKA (reference sequence). CDR3 nucleotide sequence: TGCAGTGCTAGGAGGCAGGGTGGCTACACCTTC. It encodes CSARRQGGYTF.

The CDR3 coding sequence is TGTGCCAGTAGTATAAACCTTAATCAGCCCCAGCATTTT. Translated, it gives CASSINLNQPQHF. The chain couples TRBV19 to TRBJ1-5, with no clear D. Germline assignment: CDR1 LNHDA and CDR2 SQIVND (reference sequence). V gave up 2 bases and J gave up 4 bases, with 6 bases separating them. The CDR3 totals 13 residues.

This clone was observed once. The chain has TRBV5-1 and TRBJ2-3; 12 positions agree with TRBD1. This CDR3 is 19 amino acids long. With V trimmed by 6 bases and J by 3 bases, 17 bases remained unmatched. The germline gives CDR1 SGHRS, CDR2 YFSETQ. The CDR3 region has the DNA TGCGCCAGCACGGTAGGCGCCGGGACAGGGGGCGGATCAACAGATACGCAGTATTTT. It codes for CASTVGAGTGGGSTDTQYF.

CDR3 loop: CASSVVGQGSSPLHF. For the CDR3, the DNA is TGTGCCAGCAGCGTCGTGGGGCAGGGAAGTTCACCCCTCCACTTT. The genes are TRBV5-4 and TRBJ1-6; D is possibly TRBD1 (5 bases). The CDR3 has 15 residues. The germline V gene has CDR1 SGHNT and CDR2 YYREEE (reference sequence). Trimming removed 4 bases from V and 9 bases from J, with 17 bases in between.

J is TRBJ1-6 and V is TRBV18, with D unresolved. This CDR3 is 13 amino acids long. From germline, CDR1 is KGHSH and CDR2 LQKENI. The V gene lost 5 bases and the J gene lost 11 bases, with 13 bases spanning the gap. The CDR3 protein is CASSSNGAAPLHF. CDR3 DNA sequence: TGTGCCAGCTCATCAAACGGAGCTGCACCCCTCCACTTT.

The V and J genes are TRBV28 and TRBJ2-5, with 7 bases fitting TRBD2. The trim removed 6 bases at V and 4 bases at J, leaving 8 bases unmatched. Germline loops: CDR1 MDHEN, CDR2 SYDVKM. This CDR3 has 14 amino acids. The chain's CDR3 is CASRPPGRGETQYF. The CDR3 DNA sequence: TGTGCCAGCAGACCTCCGGGGAGGGGAGAGACCCAGTACTTC.

The chain is built from TRBV6-5 and TRBJ1-2; 7 bases fit TRBD1. CDR3 size: 14 residues. In germline, CDR1 is MNHEY, CDR2 SVGAGI. V lost 7 bases, J lost 1 base, and 6 bases stayed unmatched. CDR3 residues: CASKKQGFNYGYTF. For the CDR3, the DNA is TGTGCCAGCAAGAAACAGGGGTTTAACTATGGCTACACCTTC.

This clone appeared once. Other nucleotide sequences from this sample produce the same CDR3. This chain connects TRBV7-8 to TRBJ1-5; D is perhaps TRBD1 (6 bases). The CDR3 is made up of 13 amino acids. Looked up from germline, CDR1 is SGHVS and CDR2 is FQNEAQ. The V and J ends lost 5 bases and 6 bases respectively, with 11 bases between them. CDR3 nucleotides: TGTGCCAGCAGCCCCGGGGGCCGTCAGCCCCAGCATTTT. Amino acids: CASSPGGRQPQHF.